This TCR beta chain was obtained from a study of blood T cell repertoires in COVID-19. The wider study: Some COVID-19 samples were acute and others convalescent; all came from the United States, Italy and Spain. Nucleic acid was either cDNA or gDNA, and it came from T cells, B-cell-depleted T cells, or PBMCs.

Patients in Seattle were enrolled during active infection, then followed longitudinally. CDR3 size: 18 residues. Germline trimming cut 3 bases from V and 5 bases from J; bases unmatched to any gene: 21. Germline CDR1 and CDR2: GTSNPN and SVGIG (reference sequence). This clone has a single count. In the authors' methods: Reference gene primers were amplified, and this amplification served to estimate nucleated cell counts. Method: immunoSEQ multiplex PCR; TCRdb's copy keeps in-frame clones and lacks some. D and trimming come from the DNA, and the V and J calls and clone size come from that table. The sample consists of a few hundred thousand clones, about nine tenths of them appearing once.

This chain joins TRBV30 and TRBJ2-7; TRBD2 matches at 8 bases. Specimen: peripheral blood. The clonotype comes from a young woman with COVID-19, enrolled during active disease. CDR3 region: CAWSPPRREAGVGNEQYF. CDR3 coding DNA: TGTGCCTGGAGCCCTCCCAGACGGGAAGCGGGAGTTGGGAACGAGCAGTACTTC.